This entry lists 27 T cell receptor beta chains sequenced from one sample in a study of glioma-infiltrating T cells after dendritic cell vaccination. Libraries were prepared by immunoSEQ multiplex PCR; TCRdb keeps only in-frame clonotypes and omits some of them. The sample contains some 60,000 clones, approximately 80% of which appear only once. Noted time point: after dendritic cell vaccination, including at tumor progression/relapse. Sample: blood, taken after dendritic cell vaccination. The receptors originated from a human donor with glioblastoma.

This chain joins TRBV12-2 and TRBJ2-3; the DNA was not used to check the table's D call, TRBD2. TRBV12-2 is recorded as a pseudogene. The CDR3 is 12 amino acids. The CDR3 sequence is CASRLRLAPQYF. CDR3 sequence (DNA): TGTGCAAGTCGCTTAAGACTAGCCCCCCAGTATTTT.

The chain couples TRBV4-2 to TRBJ1-3; D not resolved. V was shortened by 1 base and J by 0 bases, with 10 bases between the two germline ends. The CDR3 loop spans 16 amino acids. The germline V gene has CDR1 LGHNA and CDR2 YNFKEQ. This CDR3 is CASSQVSQDSGNTIYF. In DNA, the CDR3 is TGTGCCAGCAGCCAAGTTTCCCAGGACTCTGGAAACACCATATATTTT.

This chain uses TRBV4-1 with TRBJ2-3; TRBD1 aligns across 9 bases. The length of the CDR3 is 17 residues. Germline CDR1 is MGHRA and CDR2 is YSYEKL. The ends lost 1 base at V and 2 bases at J; junction bases unmatched: 7. The CDR3 sequence is CASSQVGQGTPTDTQYF. Here the CDR3 DNA reads TGCGCCAGCAGCCAAGTAGGACAGGGGACCCCCACAGATACGCAGTATTTT.

The chain recombines TRBV30 with TRBJ2-7; D may be TRBD1 (6 bases). Per germline, CDR1 GTSNPN and CDR2 SVGIG (reference sequence). Trimming left V 0 bases short and J 1 base short, with 19 bases between. The CDR3 is 17 amino acids. In DNA form, the CDR3 reads TGTGCCTGGAGTGTATATCCCTCAACCCAGGGGTCCTACGAGCAGTACTTC. This gives the protein CAWSVYPSTQGSYEQYF.

The rearrangement joins TRBV13 to TRBJ2-7; D not resolved. V was trimmed by 6 bases and J by 3 bases, leaving 21 bases between them. The CDR3 is 16 residues long. CDR1 and CDR2 from the germline V gene are PRHDT and FYEKMQ (reference sequence). The CDR3 coding sequence is TGTGCCAGCAGTGAAAGTCCGACGTCCCCTAGCTACGAGCAGTACTTC. Translating gives CASSESPTSPSYEQYF. The whole variable domain, remainder taken from reference TRBV13 and TRBJ2-7, is AAGVIQSPRHLIKEKRETATLKCYPIPRHDTVYWYQQGPGQDPQFLISFYEKMQSDKGSIPDRFSAQQFSDYHSELNMSSLELGDSALYFCASSESPTSPSYEQYFGPGTRLTVT.

V and J are TRBV25-1 and TRBJ2-7, with 8 nucleotides matching TRBD2. The ends lost 6 bases at V and 5 bases at J; junction bases unmatched: 6. CDR1 and CDR2 (germline): MGHDK, SYGVNS. This CDR3 comprises 13 residues. CDR3 sequence reads: CASRSGGSHEQYF. DNA of the CDR3: TGTGCCAGCAGGTCGGGAGGGTCCCACGAGCAGTACTTC.

The rearrangement joins TRBV2 to TRBJ2-3; unclear D gene. The CDR3 totals 14 residues. Between the trimmed V and J ends, which lost 4 bases and 5 bases, there was a span of 13 bases. Per germline, CDR1 SNHLY and CDR2 FYNNEI. CDR3 DNA sequence: TGTGCCAGCAGTGCACTCCTAATCGGAGATACGCAGTATTTT. As protein: CASSALLIGDTQYF. Drawing the rest from reference TRBV2 and TRBJ2-3, the complete variable domain is EPEVTQTPSHQVTQMGQEVILRCVPISNHLYFYWYRQILGQKVEFLVSFYNNEISEKSEIFDDQFSVERPDGSNFTLKIRSTKLEDSAMYFCASSALLIGDTQYFGPGTRLTVL.

This clone was recorded only once. V and J are TRBV29-1 and TRBJ1-1; no clear D. V was trimmed by 7 bases and J by 1 base, leaving 10 bases between them. This CDR3 contains 12 residues. Germline lookup yields CDR1 SQVTM and CDR2 ANQGSEA. As DNA, the CDR3 is TGCAGCGCCGGAGTGTGGAACACTGAAGCTTTCTTT. It translates to CSAGVWNTEAFF.

The chain recombines TRBV27 with TRBJ2-7, with TRBD1 as a possible D gene (5 bases). Germline V CDR1 and CDR2: MNHEY, SMNVEV (reference sequence). The CDR3 contains 16 residues. V was pared by 4 bases and J by 2 bases, with 18 bases between. The CDR3 here is CASSSKGAWVAYEQYF. CDR3 coding DNA: TGTGCCAGCAGTTCAAAAGGGGCGTGGGTCGCCTACGAGCAGTACTTC.

J is TRBJ2-5 and V is TRBV4-1; 9 nucleotides agree with TRBD1. V lost 4 bases, J lost 5 bases, and 5 bases stayed unmatched. The V gene's germline CDR1 is MGHRA and CDR2 YSYEKL. The CDR3 is made up of 14 amino acids. The CDR3 loop reads CASSLGQGWETQYF. The CDR3 DNA reads TGCGCCAGCAGCCTGGGACAGGGATGGGAGACCCAGTACTTC.

This clone appeared once. The chain joins TRBV18 to TRBJ2-3; weak D call: TRBD2 (5 bases). Germline V CDR1 and CDR2: KGHSH, LQKENI. V was clipped by 3 bases and J by 1 base, with 8 bases between them. CDR3 size: 14 residues. The CDR3 reads CASSPNGGTDTQYF. CDR3 bases: TGTGCCAGCTCACCTAACGGGGGCACAGATACGCAGTATTTT.

The J gene is TRBJ1-2, the V gene TRBV25-1; D is unresolved. From germline, CDR1 is MGHDK and CDR2 SYGVNS. The ends were cut back, 3 bases at V and 2 bases at J, with 10 bases in the middle. This CDR3 is 14 amino acids long. CDR3 in DNA: TGTGCCAGCAGTGATCCAGAGGGAAACTATGGCTACACCTTC. Its protein is CASSDPEGNYGYTF.

The chain employs TRBV19 and TRBJ2-5; 9 nucleotides match TRBD2. The J segment lost 4 bases and the V segment lost 3 bases, leaving 3 bases of the junction unmatched. Germline V lookup: CDR1 LNHDA, CDR2 SQIVND (reference sequence). CDR3 length: 14 amino acids. The CDR3 nucleotides read TGTGCCAGTAGTATGTTGGGACTAGCAGAGACCCAGTACTTC. Amino acid sequence: CASSMLGLAETQYF. The whole variable domain, filled in from reference TRBV19 and TRBJ2-5, reads DGGITQSPKYLFRKEGQNVTLSCEQNLNHDAMYWYRQDPGQGLRLIYYSQIVNDFQKGDIAEGYSVSREKKESFPLTVTSAQKNPTAFYLCASSMLGLAETQYFGPGTRLLVL.

CDR3 nucleotides: TGTGCCAGCAGCCTCCCGGTGAACTATGGCTACACCTTC. Translating it yields CASSLPVNYGYTF. This rearrangement joins TRBV5-6 to TRBJ1-2; D remains ambiguous. V was clipped by 4 bases and J by 2 bases, with 9 bases between them. The CDR3 totals 13 residues. The germline V gene encodes CDR1 SGHDT and CDR2 YYEEEE.

The chain has TRBV4-2 and TRBJ2-5; 8 nucleotides line up with TRBD1. The CDR3 contains 14 residues. From germline, CDR1 is LGHNA and CDR2 YNFKEQ. Germline trimming cut 4 bases from V and 1 base from J; bases unmatched to any gene: 2. The CDR3 DNA follows: TGTGCCAGCAGCCTCGGACAGGGCCAAGAGACCCAGTACTTC. Protein: CASSLGQGQETQYF.

This chain connects TRBV27 to TRBJ2-7, with 7 bases aligning to TRBD1. The CDR3 runs to 16 residues. Germline trimming cut 6 bases from V and 3 bases from J; bases unmatched to any gene: 14. Germline CDR1 reads MNHEY; CDR2 reads SMNVEV (reference sequence). CDR3 sequence reads: CASSTNPYRGNYEQYF. The CDR3 DNA reads as TGTGCCAGCAGCACAAATCCCTACAGGGGAAACTACGAGCAGTACTTC.

This chain links TRBV6-5 with TRBJ2-3, with D perhaps matching TRBD2 (6 bases). The CDR3 is made up of 16 amino acids. V was trimmed by 3 bases and J by 2 bases, leaving 15 bases between them. CDR1 is MNHEY, CDR2 SVGAGI, per germline. The CDR3 DNA reads TGTGCCAGCAGTTATGGGGGGTCAGCCCTCACAGATACGCAGTATTTT. Its protein is CASSYGGSALTDTQYF.

CDR3 DNA sequence: TGTGCCAGCAGCCCCCAGGGGAATTCACCCCTCCACTTT. This translates into CASSPQGNSPLHF. The chain joins TRBV6-1 to TRBJ1-6; a weak D match, TRBD1 (6 bases). With 6 bases removed from V and 7 bases from J, the gap between germline ends came to 10 bases. The CDR3 loop spans 13 amino acids. In germline, CDR1 is MNHNS, CDR2 SASEGT.

This chain joins TRBV5-1 and TRBJ2-3; weak D call: TRBD1 (5 bases). Trimming removed 0 bases at V and 6 bases at J, with 11 bases between. CDR3 length equals 14 residues. The germline gives CDR1 SGHRS, CDR2 YFSETQ. This CDR3 reads CASSLATGPDTQYF. CDR3 coding DNA: TGCGCCAGCAGCTTGGCAACAGGACCGGATACGCAGTATTTT.

The chain uses TRBV18 and TRBJ1-5; D uncertain. Germline V gives CDR1 KGHSH, CDR2 LQKENI. V was pared by 6 bases and J by 7 bases, with 19 bases between. The length of the CDR3 is 15 residues. The chain's CDR3 is CASSLREGGGQPQHF. As DNA, the CDR3 is TGTGCCAGCTCCCTCCGGGAGGGAGGCGGACAGCCCCAGCATTTT.

The chain links TRBV29-1 to TRBJ1-1; D is unresolved. Deletions cut 4 bases from V and 6 bases from J, with 9 bases between. CDR1 is SQVTM, CDR2 ANQGSEA, per germline. The CDR3 extends over 11 amino acids. The CDR3 DNA reads TGCAGCGTTGGTTCTACGCCTGAAGCTTTCTTT. This sequence encodes CSVGSTPEAFF.

About this clone: The same CDR3 is also encoded by other DNA sequences in this sample. V usage is TRBV6-5 and J usage is TRBJ1-4; TRBD1 is a possible D gene (6 bases). Germline V gene sequence: CDR1 MNHEY, CDR2 SVGAGI. This CDR3 comprises 13 residues. Trimming cost V 5 bases and J 5 bases, with 9 bases left between them. The DNA of the CDR3 is TGTGCCAGCAGTCTTGACAGGAATGAAAAACTGTTTTTT. Its protein product is CASSLDRNEKLFF.

A remark on this clone: Additional DNA sequences in this sample encode the identical CDR3. The chain recombines TRBV30 with TRBJ1-5; 10 bases agree with TRBD1. The CDR3 extends over 15 amino acids. From germline, CDR1 is GTSNPN and CDR2 SVGIG (reference sequence). The V segment lost 3 bases and the J segment 4 bases; nucleotides outside the gene matches: 6. The CDR3 DNA reads as TGTGCCTGGAGCCGGGACAGGGGTGGGAATCAGCCCCAGCATTTT. Translating gives CAWSRDRGGNQPQHF.

This chain links TRBV9 with TRBJ1-2, with no clear D. The germline CDR1 and CDR2 sequences are SGDLS and YYNGEE. The CDR3 loop spans 12 amino acids. Trimming removed 0 bases from V and 5 bases from J, with 5 bases in between. The CDR3 DNA is TGTGCCAGCAGCGTAGGAGTTTATGGCTACACCTTC. Amino acids: CASSVGVYGYTF.

V usage is TRBV9 and J usage is TRBJ2-2; a weak D match, TRBD1 (6 bases). The V gene's germline CDR1 is SGDLS and CDR2 YYNGEE. The CDR3 length is 14 residues. V lost 2 bases and J lost 3, with 8 bases in between. CDR3 sequence reads: CASSVGQYTGELFF. In DNA, the CDR3 is TGTGCCAGCAGCGTCGGACAGTACACCGGGGAGCTGTTTTTT.

This CDR3 is CAHVGTGDSYGYTF. The CDR3 coding sequence is TGTGCCCACGTAGGGACAGGGGATTCGTATGGCTACACCTTC. The chain is built from TRBV30 and TRBJ1-2; 10 bases line up with TRBD1. Trimming cost V 8 bases and J 5 bases; bases outside gene matches: 11. Germline loops: CDR1 GTSNPN, CDR2 SVGIG (reference sequence). CDR3 size: 14 residues. Looking up the rest from reference TRBV30 and TRBJ1-2 gives the full variable domain: SQTIHQWPATLVQPVGSPLSLECTVEGTSNPNLYWYRQAAGRGLQLLFYSVGIGQISSEVPQNLSASRPQDRQFILSSKKLLLSDSGFYLCAHVGTGDSYGYTFGSGTRLTVV.

The chain links TRBV19 to TRBJ2-1; 7 positions agree with TRBD2. Germline trimming cut 3 bases from V and 10 bases from J; bases unmatched to any gene: 3. CDR3 size: 12 residues. Germline V gene data show CDR1 as LNHDA and CDR2 as SQIVND (reference sequence). The CDR3 nucleotides read TGTGCCAGTAGTATGGTCGGGGGGGAGCAGTTCTTC. Amino acid sequence: CASSMVGGEQFF. Based on the CDR3 plus reference TRBV19 and TRBJ2-1, the full variable domain is DGGITQSPKYLFRKEGQNVTLSCEQNLNHDAMYWYRQDPGQGLRLIYYSQIVNDFQKGDIAEGYSVSREKKESFPLTVTSAQKNPTAFYLCASSMVGGEQFFGPGTRLTVL.